This T cell receptor (beta chain) was found in a study of OX40 agonist ivuxolimab in advanced cancers. About the study: Patients with hepatocellular carcinoma, melanoma, renal cell or head and neck cancer made up the dose-escalation patients. Study observations and caveats: More expanded clones were found, on average, in CD8+ than in CD4+ T cells. Antigen specificity of clonally expanded peripheral T cells was not established.

CDR3 length: 16 amino acids. Trimming stripped 3 bases from V and 2 bases from J, with 17 bases between. Germline assignment: CDR1 MGHRA and CDR2 YSYEKL. Repertoires were generated with immunoSEQ multiplex PCR, while TCRdb's copy carries only in-frame clones and drops some. Altogether 77,000 or so clones are present, roughly 90% being singletons, with the ten largest covering approximately 11%. Remarks on this clone: Its antigen is as yet unknown.

Sequenced here: CD4+ or CD8+ T cells sorted from blood, sampled in a trial of the OX40 agonist ivuxolimab. The V gene is TRBV4-1, the J gene TRBJ2-7; the D is unclear. The source is an adult with an advanced solid tumor such as melanoma, head and neck, liver or kidney cancer. The CDR3 DNA sequence: TGCGCCAGCAGCCATACTCATCCAGGACCGACCTACGAGCAGTACTTC. It specifies CASSHTHPGPTYEQYF.